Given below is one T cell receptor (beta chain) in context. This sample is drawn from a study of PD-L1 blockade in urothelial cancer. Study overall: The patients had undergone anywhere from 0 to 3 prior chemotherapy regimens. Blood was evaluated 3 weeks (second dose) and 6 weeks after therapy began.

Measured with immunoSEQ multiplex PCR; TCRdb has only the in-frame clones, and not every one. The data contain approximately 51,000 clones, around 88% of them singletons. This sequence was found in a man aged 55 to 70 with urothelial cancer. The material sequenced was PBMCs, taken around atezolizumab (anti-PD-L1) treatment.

The chain's CDR3 is CASSLGGPNYGYTF. CDR3 nucleotides: TGCGCCAGCAGCTTGGGTGGGCCTAACTATGGCTACACCTTC. The J gene is TRBJ1-2, the V gene TRBV5-1; no firm D call. CDR3 length equals 14 residues. Germline CDR1 SGHRS, CDR2 YFSETQ. The V end lost 0 bases, the J end lost 0 bases, and 6 bases lay between the germline ends.